The clone carrying this T cell receptor beta chain was observed once. This sample stems from a study of blood T cell repertoires in COVID-19. Looking at the study overall: Samples taken during acute and convalescent COVID-19 were collected in the United States, Italy and Spain. From T cells, B-cell-depleted T cells, or PBMCs came the material, which was cDNA or gDNA.

Germline V gives CDR1 KGHSH, CDR2 LQKENI. The CDR3 extends over 15 amino acids. V lost 3 bases and J lost 7; bases outside the gene matches: 10. Data came from immunoSEQ multiplex PCR; TCRdb stores just in-frame clones and leaves some out. Here the sample spans about 60,000 clones, about 84% being singletons. This sequence originates from a human donor in a cohort sampled during active COVID-19. The sequencing input was peripheral blood. The V call is TRBV18, the J call TRBJ1-2, with TRBD1 matching over 8 bases. For the CDR3, the DNA is TGTGCCAGCTCACCGGGACAGGCTATGGCTATTGGCTACACCTTC. Translation gives CASSPGQAMAIGYTF.